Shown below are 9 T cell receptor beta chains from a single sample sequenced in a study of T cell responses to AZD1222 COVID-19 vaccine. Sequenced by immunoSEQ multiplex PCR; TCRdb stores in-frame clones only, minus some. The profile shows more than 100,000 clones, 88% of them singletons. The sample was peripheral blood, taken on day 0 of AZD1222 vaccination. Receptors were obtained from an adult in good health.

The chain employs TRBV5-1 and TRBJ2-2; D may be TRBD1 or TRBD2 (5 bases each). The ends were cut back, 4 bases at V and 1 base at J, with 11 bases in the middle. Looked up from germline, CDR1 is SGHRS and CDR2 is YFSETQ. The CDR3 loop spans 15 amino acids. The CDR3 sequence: CASSLGPVNTGELFF. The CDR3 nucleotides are TGCGCCAGCAGCCTGGGACCCGTGAACACCGGGGAGCTGTTTTTT.

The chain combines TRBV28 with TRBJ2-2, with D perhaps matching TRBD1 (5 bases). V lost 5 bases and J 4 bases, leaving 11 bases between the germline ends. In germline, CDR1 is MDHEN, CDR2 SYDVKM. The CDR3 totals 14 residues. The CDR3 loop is CASSAQGSTGELFF. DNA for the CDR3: TGTGCCAGCAGTGCGCAGGGTAGCACCGGGGAGCTGTTTTTT.

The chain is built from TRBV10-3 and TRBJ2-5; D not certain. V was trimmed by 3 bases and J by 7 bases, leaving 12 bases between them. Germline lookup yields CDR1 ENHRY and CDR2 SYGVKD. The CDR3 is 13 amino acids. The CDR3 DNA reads TGTGCCATCAGTGATCCTCGAATCTCGACCCAGTACTTC. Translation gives CAISDPRISTQYF.

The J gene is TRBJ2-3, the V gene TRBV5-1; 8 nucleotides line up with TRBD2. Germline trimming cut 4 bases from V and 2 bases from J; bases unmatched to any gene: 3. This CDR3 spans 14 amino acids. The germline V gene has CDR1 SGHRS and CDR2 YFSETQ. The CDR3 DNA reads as TGCGCCAGCAGCAAAGCGGGGGTCACAGATACGCAGTATTTT. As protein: CASSKAGVTDTQYF.

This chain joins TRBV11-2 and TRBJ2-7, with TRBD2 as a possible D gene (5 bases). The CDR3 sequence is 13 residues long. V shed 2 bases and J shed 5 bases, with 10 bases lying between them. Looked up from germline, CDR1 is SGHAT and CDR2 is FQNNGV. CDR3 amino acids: CASSLTSNNEQYF. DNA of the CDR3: TGTGCCAGCAGCTTAACTAGTAACAACGAGCAGTACTTC.

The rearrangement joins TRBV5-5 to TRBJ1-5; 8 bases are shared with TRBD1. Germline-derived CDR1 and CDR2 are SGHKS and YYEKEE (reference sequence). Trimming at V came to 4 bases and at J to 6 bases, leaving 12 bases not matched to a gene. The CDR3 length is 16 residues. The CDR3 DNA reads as TGTGCCAGCAGCCCCCAAGGGACAGGCGGAGGTCAGCCCCAGCATTTT. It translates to CASSPQGTGGGQPQHF.

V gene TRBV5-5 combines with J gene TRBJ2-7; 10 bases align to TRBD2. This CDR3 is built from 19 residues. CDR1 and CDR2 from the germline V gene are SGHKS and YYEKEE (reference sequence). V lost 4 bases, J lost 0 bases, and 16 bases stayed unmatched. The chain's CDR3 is CASSKRLGGSSGSSYEQYF. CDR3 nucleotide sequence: TGTGCCAGCAGCAAGAGGCTAGGGGGCTCTAGCGGGAGCTCCTACGAGCAGTACTTC. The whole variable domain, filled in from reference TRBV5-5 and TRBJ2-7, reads DAGVTQSPTHLIKTRGQQVTLRCSPISGHKSVSWYQQVLGQGPQFIFQYYEKEERGRGNFPDRFSARQFPNYSSELNVNALLLGDSALYLCASSKRLGGSSGSSYEQYFGPGTRLTVT.

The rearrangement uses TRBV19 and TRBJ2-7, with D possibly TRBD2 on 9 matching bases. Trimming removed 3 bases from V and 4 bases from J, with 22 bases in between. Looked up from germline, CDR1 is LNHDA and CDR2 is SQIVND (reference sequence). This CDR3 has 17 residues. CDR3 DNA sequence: TGTGCCAGTAGTATTCAGGGGGCAGGTAGCGGGAGTTACGAGCAGTACTTC. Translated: CASSIQGAGSGSYEQYF.

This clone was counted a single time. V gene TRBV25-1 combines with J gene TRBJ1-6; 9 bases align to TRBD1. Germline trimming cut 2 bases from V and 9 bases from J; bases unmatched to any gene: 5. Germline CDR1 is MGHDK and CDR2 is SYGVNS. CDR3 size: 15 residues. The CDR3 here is CASSEGTGGLSPLHF. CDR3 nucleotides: TGTGCCAGCAGTGAAGGAACAGGGGGCCTTTCACCCCTCCACTTT.